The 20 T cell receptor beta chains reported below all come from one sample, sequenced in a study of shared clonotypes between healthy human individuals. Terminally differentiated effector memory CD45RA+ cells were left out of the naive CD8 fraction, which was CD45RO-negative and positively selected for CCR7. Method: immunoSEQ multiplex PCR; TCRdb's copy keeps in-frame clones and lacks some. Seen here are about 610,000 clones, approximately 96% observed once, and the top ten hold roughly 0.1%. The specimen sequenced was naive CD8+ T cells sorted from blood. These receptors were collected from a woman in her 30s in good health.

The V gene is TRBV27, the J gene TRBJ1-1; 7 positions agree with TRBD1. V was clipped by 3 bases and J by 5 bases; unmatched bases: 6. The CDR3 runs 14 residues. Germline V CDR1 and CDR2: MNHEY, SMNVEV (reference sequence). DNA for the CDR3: TGTGCCAGCAGTTTCGCCACACAGGGGACTGAAGCTTTCTTT. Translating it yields CASSFATQGTEAFF.

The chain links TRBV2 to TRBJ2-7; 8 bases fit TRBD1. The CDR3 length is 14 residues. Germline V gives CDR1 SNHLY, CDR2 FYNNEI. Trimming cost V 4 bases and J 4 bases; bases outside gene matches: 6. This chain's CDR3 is CASSGDRGFYEQYF. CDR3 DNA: TGTGCCAGCAGTGGAGACAGGGGATTTTACGAGCAGTACTTC.

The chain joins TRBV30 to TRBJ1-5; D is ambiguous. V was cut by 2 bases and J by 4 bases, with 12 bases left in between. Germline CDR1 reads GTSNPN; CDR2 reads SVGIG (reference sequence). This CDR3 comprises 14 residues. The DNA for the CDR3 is TGTGCCTGGAGTTTGTTACACCCAAATCAGCCCCAGCATTTT. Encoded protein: CAWSLLHPNQPQHF.

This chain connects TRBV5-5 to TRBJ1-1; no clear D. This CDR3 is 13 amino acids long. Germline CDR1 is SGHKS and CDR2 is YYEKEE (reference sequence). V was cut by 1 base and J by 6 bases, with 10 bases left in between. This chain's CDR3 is CASSLTGSPEAFF. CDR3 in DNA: TGTGCCAGCAGCTTGACTGGCTCCCCTGAAGCTTTCTTT.

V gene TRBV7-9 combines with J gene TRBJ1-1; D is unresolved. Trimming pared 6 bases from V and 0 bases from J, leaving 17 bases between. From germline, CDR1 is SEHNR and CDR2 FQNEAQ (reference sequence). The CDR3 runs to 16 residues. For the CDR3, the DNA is TGTGCCAGCAGACCCGCCGGGAGAAATATGAACACTGAAGCTTTCTTT. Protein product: CASRPAGRNMNTEAFF. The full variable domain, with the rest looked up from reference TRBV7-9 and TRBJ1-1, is DTGVSQNPRHKITKRGQNVTFRCDPISEHNRLYWYRQTLGQGPEFLTYFQNEAQLEKSRLLSDRFSAERPKGSFSTLEIQRTEQGDSAMYLCASRPAGRNMNTEAFFGQGTRLTVV.

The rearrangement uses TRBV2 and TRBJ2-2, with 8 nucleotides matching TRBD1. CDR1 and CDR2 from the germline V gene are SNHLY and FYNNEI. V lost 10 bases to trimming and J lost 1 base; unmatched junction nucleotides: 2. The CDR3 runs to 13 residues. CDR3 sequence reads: CAKTGVNTGELFF. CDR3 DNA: TGTGCCAAGACAGGGGTGAACACCGGGGAGCTGTTTTTT.

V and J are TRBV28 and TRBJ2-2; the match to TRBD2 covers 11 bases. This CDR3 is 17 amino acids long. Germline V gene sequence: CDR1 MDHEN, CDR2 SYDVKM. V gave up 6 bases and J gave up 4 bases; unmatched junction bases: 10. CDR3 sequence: CASRGIAGGPGTGELFF. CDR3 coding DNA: TGTGCCAGCAGGGGAATAGCGGGAGGGCCCGGCACCGGGGAGCTGTTTTTT. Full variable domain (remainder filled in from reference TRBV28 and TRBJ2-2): DVKVTQSSRYLVKRTGEKVFLECVQDMDHENMFWYRQDPGLGLRLIYFSYDVKMKEKGDIPEGYSVSREKKERFSLILESASTNQTSMYLCASRGIAGGPGTGELFFGEGSRLTVL.

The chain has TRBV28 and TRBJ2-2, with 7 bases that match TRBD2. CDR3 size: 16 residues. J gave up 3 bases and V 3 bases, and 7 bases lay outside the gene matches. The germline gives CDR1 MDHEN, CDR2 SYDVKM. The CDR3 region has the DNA TGTGCCAGCAGTTTCAGTCGCGGGAGAGACACCGGGGAGCTGTTTTTT. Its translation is CASSFSRGRDTGELFF.

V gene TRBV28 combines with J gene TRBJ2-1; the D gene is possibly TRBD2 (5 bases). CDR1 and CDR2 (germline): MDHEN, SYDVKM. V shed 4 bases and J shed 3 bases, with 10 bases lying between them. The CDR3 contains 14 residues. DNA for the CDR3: TGTGCCAGCAGTTCCGGACTCAACTACAATGAGCAGTTCTTC. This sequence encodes CASSSGLNYNEQFF.

Here the CDR3 reads CASSQDVAGDEQYF. In nucleotides, the CDR3 is TGCGCCAGCAGCCAAGATGTAGCGGGGGACGAGCAGTACTTC. The rearrangement joins TRBV4-1 to TRBJ2-7; 9 bases are shared with TRBD2. The J segment lost 5 bases and the V segment lost 0 bases, leaving 2 bases of the junction unmatched. CDR3 length equals 14 residues. Germline-derived CDR1 and CDR2 are MGHRA and YSYEKL.

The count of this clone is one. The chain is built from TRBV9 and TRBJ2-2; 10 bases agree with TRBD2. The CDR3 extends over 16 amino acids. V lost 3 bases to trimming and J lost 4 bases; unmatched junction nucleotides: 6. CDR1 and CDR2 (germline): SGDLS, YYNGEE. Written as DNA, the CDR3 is TGTGCCAGCAGCGGATTAGCGGGAGGAGGCACCGGGGAGCTGTTTTTT. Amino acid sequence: CASSGLAGGGTGELFF.

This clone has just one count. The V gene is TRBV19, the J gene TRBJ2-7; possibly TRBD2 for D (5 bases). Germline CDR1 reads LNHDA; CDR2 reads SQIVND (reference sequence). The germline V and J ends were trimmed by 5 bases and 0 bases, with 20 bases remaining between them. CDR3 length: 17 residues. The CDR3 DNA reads TGTGCCAGTAGTGTCAAATTCGGACTCGCTAGCTCCTACGAGCAGTACTTC. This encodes CASSVKFGLASSYEQYF.

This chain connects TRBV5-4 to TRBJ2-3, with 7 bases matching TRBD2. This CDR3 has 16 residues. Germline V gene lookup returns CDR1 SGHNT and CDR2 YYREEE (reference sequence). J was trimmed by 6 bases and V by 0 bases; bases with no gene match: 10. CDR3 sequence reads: CASSLAGLAERDTQYF. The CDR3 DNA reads TGTGCCAGCAGCTTGGCCGGGCTAGCGGAACGGGATACGCAGTATTTT.

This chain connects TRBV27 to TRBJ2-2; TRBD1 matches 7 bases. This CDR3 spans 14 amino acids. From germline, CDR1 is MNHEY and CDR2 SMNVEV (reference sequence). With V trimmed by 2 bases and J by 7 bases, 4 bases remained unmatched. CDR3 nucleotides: TGTGCCAGCAGTTTAGTAGGGGGCAACGGGGAGCTGTTTTTT. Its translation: CASSLVGGNGELFF.

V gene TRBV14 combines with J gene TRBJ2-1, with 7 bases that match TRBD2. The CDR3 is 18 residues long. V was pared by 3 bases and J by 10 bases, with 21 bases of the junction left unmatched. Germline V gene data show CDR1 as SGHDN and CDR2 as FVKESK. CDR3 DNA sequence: TGTGCCAGCAGCCAGAGAAGGGGTAGTACTAGCGCCATTAGCGAGCAGTTCTTC. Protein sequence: CASSQRRGSTSAISEQFF.

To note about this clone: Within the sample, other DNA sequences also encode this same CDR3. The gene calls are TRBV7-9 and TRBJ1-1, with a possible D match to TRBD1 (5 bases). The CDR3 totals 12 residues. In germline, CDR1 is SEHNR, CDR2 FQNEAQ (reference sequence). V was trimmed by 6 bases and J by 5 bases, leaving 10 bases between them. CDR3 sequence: CASSQGNTEAFF. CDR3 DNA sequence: TGTGCCAGCAGTCAGGGCAATACTGAAGCTTTCTTT.

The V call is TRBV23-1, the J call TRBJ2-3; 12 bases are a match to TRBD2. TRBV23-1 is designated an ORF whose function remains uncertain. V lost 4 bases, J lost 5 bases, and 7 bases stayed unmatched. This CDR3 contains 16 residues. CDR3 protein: CASSPTASGRGDTQYF. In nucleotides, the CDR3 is TGCGCCAGCAGTCCAACGGCTAGCGGGAGGGGAGATACGCAGTATTTT.

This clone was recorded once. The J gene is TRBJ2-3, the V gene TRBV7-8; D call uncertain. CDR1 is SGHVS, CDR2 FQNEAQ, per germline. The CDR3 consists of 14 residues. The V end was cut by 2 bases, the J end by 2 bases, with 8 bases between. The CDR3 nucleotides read TGTGCCAGCAGCTTAATAGTCTACACAGATACGCAGTATTTT. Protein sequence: CASSLIVYTDTQYF.

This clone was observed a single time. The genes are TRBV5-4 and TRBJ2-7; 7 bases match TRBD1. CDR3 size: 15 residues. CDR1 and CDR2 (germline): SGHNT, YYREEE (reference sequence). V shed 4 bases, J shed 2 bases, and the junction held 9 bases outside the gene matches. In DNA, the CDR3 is TGTGCCAGCAGCCCCGCCGACAGGGCTACCTACGAGCAGTACTTC. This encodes CASSPADRATYEQYF.

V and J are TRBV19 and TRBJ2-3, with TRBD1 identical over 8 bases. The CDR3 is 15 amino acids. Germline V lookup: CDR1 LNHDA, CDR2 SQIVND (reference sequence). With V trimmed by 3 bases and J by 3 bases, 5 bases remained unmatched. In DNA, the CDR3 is TGTGCCAGTAGTATGGGGACAGGTCGAACAGATACGCAGTATTTT. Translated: CASSMGTGRTDTQYF.